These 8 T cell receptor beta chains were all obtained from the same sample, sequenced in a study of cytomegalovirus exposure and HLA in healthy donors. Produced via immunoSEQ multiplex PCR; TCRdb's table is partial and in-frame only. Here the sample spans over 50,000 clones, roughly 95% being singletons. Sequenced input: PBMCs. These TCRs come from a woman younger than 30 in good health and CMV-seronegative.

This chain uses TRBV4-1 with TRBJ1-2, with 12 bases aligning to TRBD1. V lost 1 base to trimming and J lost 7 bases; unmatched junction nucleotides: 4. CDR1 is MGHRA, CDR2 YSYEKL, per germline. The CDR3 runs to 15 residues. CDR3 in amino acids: CASSQVGQGAFGYTF. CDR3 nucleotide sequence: TGCGCCAGCAGCCAAGTGGGACAGGGGGCTTTTGGCTACACCTTC.

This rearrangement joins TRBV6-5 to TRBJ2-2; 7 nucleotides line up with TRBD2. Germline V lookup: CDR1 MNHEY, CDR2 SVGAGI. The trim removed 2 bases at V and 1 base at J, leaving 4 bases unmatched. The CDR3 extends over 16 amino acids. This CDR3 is CASSYGGGWNTGELFF. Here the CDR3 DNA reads TGTGCCAGCAGTTACGGGGGGGGGTGGAACACCGGGGAGCTGTTTTTT.

DNA for the CDR3: TGCAGCGTTGAGCATGGAGGGGAGCCCCAGCATTTT. Protein: CSVEHGGEPQHF. The V call is TRBV29-1, the J call TRBJ1-5; tentative D call: TRBD1 (5 bases). The germline CDR1 and CDR2 sequences are SQVTM and ANQGSEA. The CDR3 loop spans 12 amino acids. Trimming removed 3 bases at V and 8 bases at J, with 11 bases between.

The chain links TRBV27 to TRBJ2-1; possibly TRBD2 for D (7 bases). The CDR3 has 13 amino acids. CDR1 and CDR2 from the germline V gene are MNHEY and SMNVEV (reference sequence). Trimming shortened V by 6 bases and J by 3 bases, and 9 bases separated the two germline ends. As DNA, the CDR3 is TGTGCCAGCAGGAGGGGGGGCTACAATGAGCAGTTCTTC. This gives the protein CASRRGGYNEQFF.

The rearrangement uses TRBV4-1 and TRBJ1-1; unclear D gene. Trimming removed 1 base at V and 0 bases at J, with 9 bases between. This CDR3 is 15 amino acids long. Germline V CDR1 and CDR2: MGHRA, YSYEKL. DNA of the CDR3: TGCGCCAGCAGCCAAGCTCCTCGGGTGAACACTGAAGCTTTCTTT. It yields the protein CASSQAPRVNTEAFF.

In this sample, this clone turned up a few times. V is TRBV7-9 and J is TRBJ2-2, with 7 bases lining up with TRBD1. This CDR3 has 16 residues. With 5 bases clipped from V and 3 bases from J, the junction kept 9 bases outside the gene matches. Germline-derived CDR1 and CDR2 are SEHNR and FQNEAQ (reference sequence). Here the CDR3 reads CASSRQLTGDTGELFF. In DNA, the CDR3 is TGTGCCAGCAGCCGGCAGCTTACAGGGGACACCGGGGAGCTGTTTTTT.

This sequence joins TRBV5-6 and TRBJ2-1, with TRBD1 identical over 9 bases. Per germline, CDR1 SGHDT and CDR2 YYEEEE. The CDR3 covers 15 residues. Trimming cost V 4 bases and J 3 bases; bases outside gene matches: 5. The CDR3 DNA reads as TGTGCCAGCAGCCCTGGGGGACAGGGCTACAATGAGCAGTTCTTC. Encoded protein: CASSPGGQGYNEQFF.

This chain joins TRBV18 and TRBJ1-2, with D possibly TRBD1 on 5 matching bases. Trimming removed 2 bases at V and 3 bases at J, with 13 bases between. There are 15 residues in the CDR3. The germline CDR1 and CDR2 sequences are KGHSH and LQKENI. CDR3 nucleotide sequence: TGTGCCAGCTCACCAGTCGGCAGGGCTGACTATGGCTACACCTTC. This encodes CASSPVGRADYGYTF.